This T cell receptor beta chain was sequenced for a study of blood T cell repertoires in COVID-19 (dated by TCRdb to between 2020 and 2021). With respect to the entire study: Samples from collaborators originated in the United States, Italy and Spain and spanned both the acute and convalescent phases of COVID-19. The prospective study material was composed of cDNA or gDNA derived from T cells, B-cell-depleted T cells, or PBMCs. Subjects who had been exposed to COVID-19, were actively infected with it, or had recovered from it provided the deeply sampled blood TCRbeta repertoires that made up the dataset. The repertoires were made available in a free public database intended to serve as a resource for research on the immune response to SARS-CoV-2. Samples were obtained from the ongoing ImmuneRACE study (first 160 participants) and from approximately 1,200 subjects provided by 6 global collaborators. Nearly every sample came with metadata listing a de-identified subject ID, COVID-19 status, age in years and sex. Where available, HLA class I and class II types were taken from metadata supplied by the sample provider and were not determined by assay-based typing. What the research found in general, with its limitations: Clinical and demographic metadata were provided uncurated, with the amount varying by source and participant.

A note on this clone: Its cognate antigen has yet to be identified. No much larger clonotype is one base removed from it; base qualities were not supplied.

According to the germline V gene, CDR1 reads SNHLY and CDR2 reads FYNNEI. The CDR3 has 14 amino acids, counting the end cysteine and phenylalanine. The read is trimmed to its CDR3 DNA, 42 bases read in frame from base 1. V and J are trimmed by 4 bases and 9 bases, and the gene matches miss 9 bases of the junction. The immunoSEQ Assay, a bias-controlled multiplex PCR, was used to amplify TCRbeta CDR3 regions from genomic DNA. In the original analysis: The number of nucleated cells in each sample was estimated from the amplification of reference gene primers within the assay. To quantify the absolute abundance of each unique TCRbeta CDR3 rearrangement, sequence reads were collapsed and filtered. For each sample, productive Simpson clonality was calculated as the square root of Simpson's diversity index across productive rearrangements. Drawn from immuneACCESS, this table holds only the in-frame rearrangements with V and J called that TCRdb kept. Clones are partly lost; checked studies trace under half to an unresolved V gene and leave the rest unexplained. V, J and clone size reflect that table, while D and trimming were determined from the DNA. The sample records some 320,000 clones, about 90% of which are singletons. Clones ranked in the top ten supply over 8.5% of the sample.

One collaborating source in Seattle enrolled patients during active infection and followed them longitudinally through the course of disease. Collaborating institutions collected whole blood in K2EDTA tubes following their own protocols. For TCRbeta analysis, collaborators shipped samples as frozen whole blood, isolated PBMCs, or DNA extracted from either of those sample types. Sequenced sample: peripheral blood. The rearranged chain carries TRBV2 and TRBJ1-5; the junction holds 7 bases that match TRBD1. The sequence was obtained from a woman between 25 and 40 years old with COVID-19, enrolled during active disease. The nucleotides are TGTGCCAGCAGTGCAATTAAGACAGGGCTGCCCCAGCATTTT. Protein translation: CASSAIKTGLPQHF.